Presented here are 5 T cell receptor beta chains from one specimen sequenced in a study of identical twins. TCRdb re-called the 5' RACE reads with MiXCR, one entry per CDR3 protein. The profile covers 1.5 million to 2 million distinct CDR3 sequences, with roughly 35% appearing a single time and around 0.3% taken by the ten largest. Sequencing was done on a sample of cord blood. The receptors stem from a newborn girl in good health.

The genes are TRBV25-1 and TRBJ2-5, with TRBD2 identical over 9 bases. From germline, CDR1 is MGHDK and CDR2 SYGVNS. CDR3 size: 15 residues. The J segment lost 11 bases and the V segment lost 3 bases, leaving 13 bases of the junction unmatched. The CDR3 is CASSDPGTSYNEQYF. The CDR3 DNA reads as TGTGCCAGCAGTGACCCCGGGACTAGCTACAATGAGCAGTACTTC.

This clonotype was detected only a few times. The V and J genes are TRBV7-9 and TRBJ1-4; weak D call: TRBD1 (5 bases). In germline, CDR1 is SEHNR, CDR2 FQNEAQ (reference sequence). V was trimmed by 2 bases and J by 5 bases, leaving 12 bases between them. The CDR3 length is 15 residues. The CDR3 protein is CASSLTDSPNEKLFF. As DNA, the CDR3 is TGTGCCAGCAGCTTAACTGACAGCCCCAATGAAAAACTGTTTTTT.

The chain links TRBV20-1 to TRBJ2-3; maybe TRBD2 (6 bases). CDR1 and CDR2 (germline): DFQATT, SNEGSKA (reference sequence). The CDR3 sequence is 14 residues long. V was clipped by 5 bases and J by 0 bases, with 12 bases between them. CDR3 coding DNA: TGCAGTGCTTGGGGACTCACTAGCACAGATACGCAGTATTTT. Its translation: CSAWGLTSTDTQYF.

The J gene is TRBJ1-6, the V gene TRBV7-9, with 7 bases matching TRBD1. J was trimmed by 0 bases and V by 2 bases; bases with no gene match: 4. From germline, CDR1 is SEHNR and CDR2 FQNEAQ (reference sequence). The CDR3 contains 17 residues. CDR3 DNA: TGTGCCAGCAGCTTAATTCGACAGGGCTCCTATAATTCACCCCTCCACTTT. It encodes CASSLIRQGSYNSPLHF.

The chain uses TRBV10-2 and TRBJ2-3; 11 bases map to TRBD2. V dropped 6 bases and J dropped 3; count of bases not matched to a gene: 5. From germline, CDR1 is WSHSY and CDR2 SAAADI. The CDR3 spans 15 residues. CDR3 in amino acids: CASRLTSGTTDTQYF. CDR3 bases: TGCGCCAGCAGATTGACTAGCGGGACTACAGATACGCAGTATTTT.